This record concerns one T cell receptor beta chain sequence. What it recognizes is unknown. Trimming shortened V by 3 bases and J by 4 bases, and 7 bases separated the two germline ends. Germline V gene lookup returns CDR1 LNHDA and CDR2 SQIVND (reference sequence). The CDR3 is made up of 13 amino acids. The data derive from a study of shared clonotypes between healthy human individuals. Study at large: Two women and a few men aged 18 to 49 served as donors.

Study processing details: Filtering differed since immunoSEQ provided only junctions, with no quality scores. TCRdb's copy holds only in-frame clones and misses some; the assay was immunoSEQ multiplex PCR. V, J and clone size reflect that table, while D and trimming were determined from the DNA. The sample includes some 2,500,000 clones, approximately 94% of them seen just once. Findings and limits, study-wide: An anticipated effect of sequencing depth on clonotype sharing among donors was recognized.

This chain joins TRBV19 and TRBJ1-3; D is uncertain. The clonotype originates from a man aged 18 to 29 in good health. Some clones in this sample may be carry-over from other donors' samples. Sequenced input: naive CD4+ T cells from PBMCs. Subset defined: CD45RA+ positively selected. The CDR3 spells CASSIAIGNTIYF. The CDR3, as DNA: TGTGCCAGTAGTATCGCCATCGGAAACACCATATATTTT.